By proportion, the clone carrying this T cell receptor beta chain is medium-sized. This sample is drawn from a study of low-dose radiotherapy and immunotherapy resistance in tumors. Study information: Those assigned to Cohort 2 were treated with 1 Gy per fraction every two weeks (13 Gy in total over 26 weeks). On an every-two-weeks schedule, patients received intravenous nivolumab 240 mg, along with ipilimumab 1 mg/kg every six weeks.

TRAV- and TRBV-specific primers were used for first-strand cDNA, which covered alpha and beta chains. TCRs were put through about 20 PCR cycles of amplification with Phusion. A constant-region primer and the V-primer adapter served as the primer pair. Following isolation, mRNA was amplified via in vitro transcription. TCRdb re-called the reads with MiXCR, one entry per CDR3 protein. The sample gives over 70,000 distinct CDR3 sequences, around 32% of which show up once; over 8.5% is in the top ten. V was cut by 0 bases and J by 6 bases, with 9 bases left in between. The CDR3 is 14 residues long. Germline V gives CDR1 SGHTA, CDR2 FQGNSA. Time point described: before trial treatment. Eligible patients had advanced solid tumors lacking tumor-infiltrating lymphocytes.

This TCR was sampled from a female donor with ovarian cancer. The source material was PBMCs, sampled before treatment. The chain uses TRBV7-2 and TRBJ1-5, with D tentatively TRBD1 (5 bases). The CDR3 bases are TGTGCCAGCAGCTTAGCGGGAGGGGTTCAGCCCCAGCATTTT. Its translation is CASSLAGGVQPQHF.